A single sample is the source of the 15 T cell receptor beta chains below, sequenced in a study of CD8 T cells in ankylosing spondylitis. TCRdb re-called the 5' RACE reads through MiXCR, storing one row per CDR3 protein. The repertoire has hundreds of thousands of distinct CDR3 sequences, 25% to 30% of them found once; the top ten carry roughly 6.7%. Sequencing used blood, either unsorted or a sorted T cell fraction (not recorded which). All receptors come from a male donor with ankylosing spondylitis or in good health (not recorded which).

The DNA of the CDR3 is TGTGCCAGCAGCCAAGAGGGAACAGGCCAGTGGCCCCAGCATTTT. Its protein is CASSQEGTGQWPQHF. V and J are TRBV3-1 and TRBJ1-5, with D perhaps TRBD1 (5 bases). Between the trimmed V and J ends, which lost 0 bases and 9 bases, there was a span of 15 bases. Germline loops: CDR1 LGHDT, CDR2 YNNKEL (reference sequence). The CDR3 runs to 15 residues.

V and J are TRBV12-3 or TRBV12-4 and TRBJ2-5; 7 nucleotides match TRBD1. The CDR3 runs 20 residues. J gave up 2 bases and V 1 base, and 19 bases lay outside the gene matches. The CDR3 DNA reads as TGTGCCAGCAGTTTAGTACGGACCAGGGGGAAGGGAATTAGGCAAGAGACCCAGTACTTC. Protein product: CASSLVRTRGKGIRQETQYF.

This clonotype was detected many times. V gene TRBV20-1 combines with J gene TRBJ2-3; 7 nucleotides agree with TRBD2. In germline, CDR1 is DFQATT, CDR2 SNEGSKA (reference sequence). This CDR3 contains 15 residues. J gave up 6 bases and V 0 bases, and 9 bases lay outside the gene matches. Here the CDR3 reads CSARDRREILDTQYF. CDR3 DNA: TGCAGTGCTAGAGATCGGCGGGAGATCTTGGATACGCAGTATTTT.

This clonotype was recorded many times. The rearrangement uses TRBV6-2 or TRBV6-3 and TRBJ2-1; 10 bases map to TRBD2. Germline-derived CDR1 and CDR2 are MNHEY and SVGEGT. The CDR3 loop spans 17 amino acids. V trimming: 6 bases; J trimming: 7 bases; junction bases outside the gene matches: 15. The CDR3: CASRGRISGRAHNEQFF. In DNA, the CDR3 is TGTGCCAGCAGAGGACGGATCAGCGGGAGGGCCCATAATGAGCAGTTCTTC.

This rearrangement joins TRBV5-1 to TRBJ2-5; 13 bases are a match to TRBD2. CDR1 SGHRS and CDR2 YFSETQ come from the germline V gene. V was pared by 3 bases and J by 5 bases, with 7 bases of the junction left unmatched. CDR3 length equals 16 residues. The DNA for the CDR3 is TGCGCCAGCAGCTGGACGGGGACTAGCGGGACTGAGACCCAGTACTTC. Translated: CASSWTGTSGTETQYF. The entire variable domain, with the rest obtained from reference TRBV5-1 and TRBJ2-5, is as follows: KAGVTQTPRYLIKTRGQQVTLSCSPISGHRSVSWYQQTPGQGLQFLFEYFSETQRNKGNFPGRFSGRQFSNSRSEMNVSTLELGDSALYLCASSWTGTSGTETQYFGPGTRLLVL.

Only a few counts were recorded for this clonotype. The chain carries TRBV20-1 and TRBJ2-1, with 7 bases identical to TRBD2. V was pared by 0 bases and J by 6 bases, with 11 bases of the junction left unmatched. The CDR3 contains 16 residues. From germline, CDR1 is DFQATT and CDR2 SNEGSKA (reference sequence). CDR3 sequence: CSARETRGGRLNEQFF. The CDR3, as DNA: TGCAGTGCTAGAGAGACGAGGGGCGGGAGACTCAATGAGCAGTTCTTC.

V usage is TRBV5-1 and J usage is TRBJ2-7; 10 bases are shared with TRBD1. The germline CDR1 and CDR2 sequences are SGHRS and YFSETQ. The CDR3 is made up of 13 amino acids. V dropped 5 bases and J dropped 5; count of bases not matched to a gene: 4. As DNA, the CDR3 is TGCGCCAGCAGGTGGGACAGGGGCCACGAGCAGTACTTC. Protein: CASRWDRGHEQYF.

The table lists this clonotype with many counts. This rearrangement joins TRBV12-3 or TRBV12-4 to TRBJ1-5, with a tentative D call TRBD1 (6 bases). V was shortened by 3 bases and J by 2 bases, with 11 bases between the two germline ends. The CDR3 contains 15 residues. The CDR3 reads CASSLGGLGNQPQHF. CDR3 sequence (DNA): TGTGCCAGCAGTTTGGGGGGCCTTGGCAATCAGCCCCAGCATTTT.

This clonotype was counted ten times or more. The chain joins TRBV20-1 to TRBJ2-5; 7 nucleotides line up with TRBD2. The V and J ends lost 4 bases and 4 bases, in that order; junction bases with no gene match: 12. This CDR3 has 15 residues. CDR1 and CDR2 from the germline V gene are DFQATT and SNEGSKA (reference sequence). The CDR3 DNA follows: TGCAGTGCTACACACTTAGCGGGTACAAGAGAGACCCAGTACTTC. It encodes CSATHLAGTRETQYF.

This clonotype came up many times. V and J are TRBV4-1 and TRBJ2-1; TRBD1 is a possible D gene (5 bases). Germline V gene data show CDR1 as MGHRA and CDR2 as YSYEKL. The CDR3 loop spans 15 amino acids. The V gene lost 4 bases and the J gene lost 0 bases, with 10 bases spanning the gap. In nucleotides, the CDR3 is TGCGCCAGCAGCCTACAGGAAAACTCCTACAATGAGCAGTTCTTC. Its translation is CASSLQENSYNEQFF.

J is TRBJ2-2 and V is TRBV5-5; D ambiguous. CDR3 length: 16 residues. Per the germline V gene, CDR1 is SGHKS and CDR2 is YYEKEE (reference sequence). V lost 0 bases, J lost 6 bases, and 15 bases lay in between. CDR3 DNA sequence: TGTGCCAGCAGCTTGGTCAGGTCGGTTCCCCCCGGGGAGCTGTTTTTT. This encodes CASSLVRSVPPGELFF.

This clonotype was seen a handful of times. CDR3 sequence: CSFGGARVTSGRVNEQFF. CDR3 bases: TGCAGCTTTGGAGGGGCCAGGGTGACTAGCGGGAGGGTGAATGAGCAGTTCTTC. This chain links TRBV29-1 with TRBJ2-1, with 14 bases identical to TRBD2. Germline CDR1 SQVTM, CDR2 ANQGSEA. V lost 8 bases to trimming and J lost 7 bases; unmatched junction nucleotides: 19. This CDR3 is built from 18 residues.

This chain joins TRBV29-1 and TRBJ2-5; perhaps TRBD2 as D (5 bases). The V end was cut by 6 bases, the J end by 0 bases, with 8 bases between. Germline-derived CDR1 and CDR2 are SQVTM and ANQGSEA. CDR3 length: 12 amino acids. CDR3 DNA: TGCAGCGTCCGGACTGACCAAGAGACCCAGTACTTC. The encoded protein is CSVRTDQETQYF.

As regards this clonotype: This may come from a read error, since a much larger clone is one base off. The rearrangement joins TRBV12-3 or TRBV12-4 to TRBJ2-7; 14 nucleotides match TRBD2. This CDR3 has 17 residues. V was pared by 4 bases and J by 5 bases, with 10 bases of the junction left unmatched. The CDR3 protein is CASSSLGTSGSINEQYF. CDR3 DNA sequence: TGTGCCAGCAGTTCTTTGGGGACTAGCGGGAGTATAAACGAGCAGTACTTC.

This clonotype was observed many times. The rearrangement uses TRBV6-1 and TRBJ1-6; TRBD1 is a possible D gene (6 bases). The V end was cut by 5 bases, the J end by 9 bases, with 17 bases between. The CDR3 runs to 15 residues. CDR1 is MNHNS and CDR2 is SASEGT in the germline V gene. The CDR3 region is CASSPAGGVSSPLHF. CDR3 DNA sequence: TGTGCCAGCAGTCCCGCCGGGGGCGTGAGTTCACCCCTCCACTTT.